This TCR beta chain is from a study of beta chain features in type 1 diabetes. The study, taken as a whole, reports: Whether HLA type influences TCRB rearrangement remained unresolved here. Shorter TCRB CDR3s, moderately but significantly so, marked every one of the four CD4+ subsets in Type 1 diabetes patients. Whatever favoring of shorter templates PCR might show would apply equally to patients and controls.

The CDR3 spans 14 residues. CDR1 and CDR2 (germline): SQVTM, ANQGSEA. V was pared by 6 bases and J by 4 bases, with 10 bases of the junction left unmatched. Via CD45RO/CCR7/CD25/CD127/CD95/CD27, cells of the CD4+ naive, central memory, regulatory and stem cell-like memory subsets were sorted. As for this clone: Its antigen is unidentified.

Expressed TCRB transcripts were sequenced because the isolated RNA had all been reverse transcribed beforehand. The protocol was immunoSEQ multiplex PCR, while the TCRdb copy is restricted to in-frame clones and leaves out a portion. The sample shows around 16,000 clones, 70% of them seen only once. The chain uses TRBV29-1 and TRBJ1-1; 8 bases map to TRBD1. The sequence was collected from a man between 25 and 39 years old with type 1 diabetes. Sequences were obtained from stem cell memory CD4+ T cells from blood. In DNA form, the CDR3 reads TGCAGCGTATTAGGGCGACAGGGGAGCACTGAAGCTTTCTTT. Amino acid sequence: CSVLGRQGSTEAFF.